This T cell receptor beta chain was found in a study of cytomegalovirus exposure and HLA in healthy donors. Broader study findings: Later analysis indicated greater clonal expansion among HLA-associated TCR beta chains than among equally common other chains. The classifier was said to identify cytomegalovirus status with high specificity and sensitivity. There were reportedly fewer N-insertions in an Asian-associated ancestry cluster than the roughly 670-donor mean, in a later analysis.

V lost 8 bases and J lost 5; bases outside the gene matches: 10. This CDR3 comprises 14 residues. Germline CDR1 is MRHNA and CDR2 is SNTAGT. Everyone who donated was a healthy bone marrow donor. Concerning this clone: No antigen is known for it.

PCR employed 60 Vbeta and 13 Jbeta primers. Measured with immunoSEQ multiplex PCR; TCRdb has only the in-frame clones, and not every one. This table holds tens of thousands of clones, roughly two thirds found once. The sample taken for sequencing was PBMCs. The chain has TRBV6-4 and TRBJ1-1, with 8 bases that match TRBD1. The clonotype was recovered from a man in his forties or fifties in good health and CMV-seronegative. The DNA for the CDR3 is TGTGCCAGCGCTCCCGACAGGGGAGGGACTGAAGCTTTCTTT. It translates to CASAPDRGGTEAFF.